The rows below give T cell receptor beta chains drawn from one sample of a study of blood T cell repertoires in COVID-19. Here immunoSEQ multiplex PCR was the method, and the copy in TCRdb shows in-frame clones only, minus some. The repertoire consists of about 120,000 clones, with about 79% occurring once and the leading ten covering 4%. Material for sequencing was peripheral blood. The receptors were sampled from a woman aged 80 or older with acute or convalescent COVID-19. Each CDR3 is given with its conserved first and last residue. Fields, in order: CDR3 protein, CDR3 DNA, V gene, D gene, CDR3 length, J gene, clone size. D genes are given only for firm matches. The size entry is marked missing in some rows and otherwise reads once, few, many or a size class.

CASSMTRANSPLHF,TGTGCCAGTAGTATGACCAGGGCTAATTCACCCCTCCACTTT,TRBV19,NA,14,TRBJ1-6,NA
CASSYFGSNQPQHF,TGTGCCAGCAGTTATTTCGGGAGCAATCAGCCCCAGCATTTT,TRBV6-2/TRBV6-3,NA,14,TRBJ1-5,once
CASSESPGQVGSPLHF,TGTGCCAGCAGTGAATCGCCCGGACAGGTGGGCTCACCCCTCCACTTT,TRBV2,TRBD1,16,TRBJ1-6,NA
CAIRRNYGYTF,TGTGCCATAAGGAGGAACTATGGCTACACCTTC,TRBV30,NA,11,TRBJ1-2,NA
CSGRQATYGYTF,TGCAGCGGACGACAGGCGACCTATGGCTACACCTTC,TRBV29-1,NA,12,TRBJ1-2,once
CASTPNGTPRQGRTEAFF,TGTGCCAGCACCCCAAATGGGACACCGAGGCAGGGACGGACTGAAGCTTTCTTT,TRBV28,NA,18,TRBJ1-1,NA
CASSSAGQAGDSPLHF,TGTGCCAGTAGTTCGGCGGGACAGGCAGGAGATTCACCCCTCCACTTT,TRBV19,TRBD1,16,TRBJ1-6,NA
CASSPGLRSTGTGANVLTF,TGTGCCAGCAGCCCCGGTTTACGCTCGACAGGTACTGGGGCCAACGTCCTGACTTTC,TRBV27,NA,19,TRBJ2-6,NA
CASSSVQETQYF,TGTGCCAGCAGCTCCGTCCAAGAGACCCAGTACTTC,TRBV7-6,NA,12,TRBJ2-5,NA
CASSPTGYAEAFF,TGTGCCAGCTCCCCAACAGGGTACGCTGAAGCTTTCTTT,TRBV18,NA,13,TRBJ1-1,NA
CATSDSRNEKLFF,TGTGCCACCAGTGATTCCAGGAATGAAAAACTGTTTTTT,TRBV24-1,NA,13,TRBJ1-4,NA
CASQTGVRANYGYTF,TGTGCCAGCCAGACAGGGGTGAGAGCTAACTATGGCTACACCTTC,TRBV6-5,TRBD1,15,TRBJ1-2,few
CSFPWAFGYTF,TGCAGTTTTCCCTGGGCCTTCGGCTACACCTTC,TRBV20-1,NA,11,TRBJ1-2,NA
CASRGLGTDTQYF,TGTGCCAGTAGAGGACTAGGCACAGATACGCAGTATTTT,TRBV19,TRBD2,13,TRBJ2-3,many
CASSLGQGLENEQFF,TGCGCCAGCAGCTTGGGACAGGGCCTCGAGAATGAGCAGTTCTTC,TRBV5-1,TRBD1,15,TRBJ2-1,NA
CASSSRTGLEKLFF,TGTGCCAGCAGCTCCCGGACTGGTCTGGAAAAACTGTTTTTT,TRBV7-9,NA,14,TRBJ1-4,few
CASSYSGVSTEAFF,TGTGCCAGCAGTTACTCCGGGGTGAGCACTGAAGCTTTCTTT,TRBV6-5,NA,14,TRBJ1-1,few
CASSQRGLGNTIYF,TGTGCCAGCAGTCAGCGGGGGCTTGGAAACACCATATATTTT,TRBV2,NA,14,TRBJ1-3,NA
CAWSYSLYEQYF,TGTGCCTGGAGTTACAGCCTCTACGAGCAGTACTTC,TRBV30,NA,12,TRBJ2-7,NA
CASSYFGGSYGYTF,TGTGCCAGCAGCTACTTCGGGGGAAGCTATGGCTACACCTTC,TRBV28,NA,14,TRBJ1-2,NA
CASTATGIYGYTF,TGTGCCAGCACCGCCACAGGGATCTATGGCTACACCTTC,TRBV12-3/TRBV12-4,NA,13,TRBJ1-2,NA
CASSLDSYTGELFF,TGCGCCAGCAGCCTCGACTCATACACCGGGGAGCTGTTTTTT,TRBV5-1,NA,14,TRBJ2-2,NA
CASSETGQGAEKLFF,TGCGCCAGCAGTGAGACGGGACAGGGGGCTGAAAAACTGTTTTTT,TRBV10-2,TRBD1,15,TRBJ1-4,NA
CASSLHGGNTIYF,TGTGCCAGCAGTTTACACGGGGGGAACACCATATATTTT,TRBV12-3/TRBV12-4,NA,13,TRBJ1-3,NA
CASSLRGGAHTGELFF,TGTGCCAGCAGCTTACGCGGGGGGGCCCACACCGGGGAGCTGTTTTTT,TRBV7-2,TRBD2,16,TRBJ2-2,NA
CASSPQGARDQPQHF,TGTGCCAGCTCACCTCAGGGGGCTCGTGATCAGCCCCAGCATTTT,TRBV18,TRBD1,15,TRBJ1-5,NA
CASSSGLATDTQYF,TGTGCCAGCAGCTCGGGACTAGCCACAGATACGCAGTATTTT,TRBV11-2,TRBD2,14,TRBJ2-3,NA
CASSPAGGLSYEQYF,TGCGCCAGCAGCCCCGCGGGGGGCCTCTCCTACGAGCAGTACTTC,TRBV5-1,TRBD2,15,TRBJ2-7,once
CASSQDLGSGGERGYTF,TGTGCCAGCAGCCAAGATCTAGGGTCAGGGGGCGAAAGGGGCTACACCTTC,TRBV4-2,TRBD1,17,TRBJ1-2,NA
CASSDRLAGPSTDTQYF,TGTGCCAGCAGCGACCGATTAGCGGGTCCTAGCACAGATACGCAGTATTTT,TRBV7-2,TRBD2,17,TRBJ2-3,NA
CASGTSGTLQETQYF,TGTGCCAGCGGGACTAGCGGGACGTTACAAGAGACCCAGTACTTC,TRBV3-1/TRBV3-2,TRBD2,15,TRBJ2-5,NA
CSVESAGIGNEQFF,TGCAGCGTTGAGTCGGCAGGCATTGGGAATGAGCAGTTCTTC,TRBV29-1,NA,14,TRBJ2-1,NA
CASSQGNNQPQHF,TGTGCCAGCAGCCAGGGTAACAATCAGCCCCAGCATTTT,TRBV2,NA,13,TRBJ1-5,few
CACDTPGQTSYGYTF,TGTGCCTGCGACACCCCGGGACAGACTAGCTATGGCTACACCTTC,TRBV30,TRBD1,15,TRBJ1-2,NA
CASSVASGGGQTQYF,TGTGCCAGCAGTGTGGCTAGCGGGGGGGGACAGACCCAGTACTTC,TRBV2,TRBD2,15,TRBJ2-5,few
CASSSLGGRSSYNEQFF,TGTGCCAGCAGTTCCCTAGGCGGGAGGTCGTCCTACAATGAGCAGTTCTTC,TRBV28,TRBD2,17,TRBJ2-1,NA
CASSLARGRGNNEQFF,TGTGCCAGCAGCTTGGCCAGGGGACGAGGTAACAATGAGCAGTTCTTC,TRBV5-4,NA,16,TRBJ2-1,NA
CASKIGLDKNIQYF,TGTGCCAGCAAAATCGGACTAGACAAAAACATTCAGTACTTC,TRBV2,TRBD2,14,TRBJ2-4,once
CASSEQGNSPLHF,TGTGCCAGCTCCGAACAGGGGAATTCACCCCTCCACTTT,TRBV9,TRBD1,13,TRBJ1-6,few
CASSRTSGGSSSYEQYF,TGTGCCAGCTCCCGGACTAGCGGGGGGTCTAGCTCCTACGAGCAGTACTTC,TRBV11-2,TRBD2,17,TRBJ2-7,NA
CASSAQGAGDEKLFF,TGTGCCAGCAGCGCTCAGGGGGCTGGCGATGAAAAACTGTTTTTT,TRBV2,TRBD1,15,TRBJ1-4,NA
CASTGQGAREKLFF,TGTGCCAGCACAGGACAGGGGGCGCGTGAAAAACTGTTTTTT,TRBV2,TRBD1,14,TRBJ1-4,NA
CASSNGRGEKLFF,TGCGCCAGCAGCAATGGCCGAGGGGAAAAACTGTTTTTT,TRBV10-1,NA,13,TRBJ1-4,NA
CASSDSQDAGYTF,TGTGCCAGCAGTGACTCGCAGGATGCTGGCTACACCTTC,TRBV6-4,NA,13,TRBJ1-2,NA
CASSSRQNTEAFF,TGTGCCAGCAGCTCTCGACAGAACACTGAAGCTTTCTTT,TRBV7-2,NA,13,TRBJ1-1,NA
CASSQGADYGYTF,TGTGCCAGCAGCCAGGGGGCTGACTATGGCTACACCTTC,TRBV7-9,TRBD1,13,TRBJ1-2,NA
CASSPRQGTTNTGELFF,TGTGCCAGCAGCCCCAGACAGGGGACGACTAACACCGGGGAGCTGTTTTTT,TRBV5-5,TRBD1,17,TRBJ2-2,NA
CASSREHAYNEQFF,TGTGCCAGCAGCCGGGAACATGCCTACAATGAGCAGTTCTTC,TRBV2,NA,14,TRBJ2-1,NA